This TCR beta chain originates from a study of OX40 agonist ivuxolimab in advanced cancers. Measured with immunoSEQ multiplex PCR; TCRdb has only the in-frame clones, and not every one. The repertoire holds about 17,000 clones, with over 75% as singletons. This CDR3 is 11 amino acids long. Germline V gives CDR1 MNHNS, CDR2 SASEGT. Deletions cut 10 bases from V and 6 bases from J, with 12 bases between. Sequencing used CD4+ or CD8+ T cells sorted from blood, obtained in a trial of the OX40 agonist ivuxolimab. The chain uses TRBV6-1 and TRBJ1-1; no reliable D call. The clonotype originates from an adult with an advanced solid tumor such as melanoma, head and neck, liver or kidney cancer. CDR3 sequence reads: CATRSGPEAFF. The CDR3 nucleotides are TGTGCCACCCGAAGTGGACCTGAAGCTTTCTTT.